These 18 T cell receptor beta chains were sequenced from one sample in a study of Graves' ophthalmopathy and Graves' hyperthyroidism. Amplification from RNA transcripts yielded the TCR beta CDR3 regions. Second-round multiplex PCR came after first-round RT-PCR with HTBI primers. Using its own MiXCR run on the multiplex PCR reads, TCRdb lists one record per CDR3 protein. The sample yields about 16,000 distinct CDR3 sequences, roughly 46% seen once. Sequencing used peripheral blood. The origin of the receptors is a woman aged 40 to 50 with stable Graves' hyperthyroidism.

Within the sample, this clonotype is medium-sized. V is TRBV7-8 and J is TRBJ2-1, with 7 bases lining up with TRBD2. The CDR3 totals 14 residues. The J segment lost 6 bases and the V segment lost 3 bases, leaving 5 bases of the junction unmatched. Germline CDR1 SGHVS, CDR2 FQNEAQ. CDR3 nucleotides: TGTGCCAGCAGCTTGGGGGGGGTGGGCAATGAGCAGTTCTTC. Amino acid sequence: CASSLGGVGNEQFF.

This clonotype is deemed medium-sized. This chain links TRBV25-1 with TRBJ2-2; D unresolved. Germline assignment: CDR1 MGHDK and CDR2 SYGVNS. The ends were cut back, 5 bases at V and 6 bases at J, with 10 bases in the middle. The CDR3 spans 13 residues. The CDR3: CASSPNVAGELFF. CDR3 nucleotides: TGTGCCAGCAGTCCTAATGTCGCCGGGGAGCTGTTTTTT.

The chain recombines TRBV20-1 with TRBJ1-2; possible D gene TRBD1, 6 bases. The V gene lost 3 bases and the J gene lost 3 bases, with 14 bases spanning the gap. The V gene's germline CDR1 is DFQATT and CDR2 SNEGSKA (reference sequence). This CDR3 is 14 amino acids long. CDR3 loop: CSARDSTRYYGYTF. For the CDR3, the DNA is TGCAGTGCTAGGGACAGCACAAGATACTATGGCTACACCTTC.

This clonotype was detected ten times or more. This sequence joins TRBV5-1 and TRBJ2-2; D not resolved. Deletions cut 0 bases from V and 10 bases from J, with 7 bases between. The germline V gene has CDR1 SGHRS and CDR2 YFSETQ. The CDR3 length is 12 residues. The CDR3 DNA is TGCGCCAGCAGCTTGGTGCAGCAGGAGCTGTTTTTT. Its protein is CASSLVQQELFF.

Here the CDR3 DNA reads TGCAGTGCTAGCTGGGGTGGATACGAGCAGTACTTC. This sequence encodes CSASWGGYEQYF. The genes are TRBV20-1 and TRBJ2-7; D not resolved. The CDR3 consists of 12 residues. The V gene lost 3 bases and the J gene lost 4 bases, with 10 bases spanning the gap. The V gene's germline CDR1 is DFQATT and CDR2 SNEGSKA (reference sequence).

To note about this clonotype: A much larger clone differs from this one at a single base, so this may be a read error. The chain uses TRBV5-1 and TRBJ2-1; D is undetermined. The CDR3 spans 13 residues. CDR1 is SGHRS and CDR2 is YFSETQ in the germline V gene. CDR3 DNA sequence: TGCACCAGCAGCTTGGCAGCTTTAAATGAGCAGTTCTTC. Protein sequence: CTSSLAALNEQFF.

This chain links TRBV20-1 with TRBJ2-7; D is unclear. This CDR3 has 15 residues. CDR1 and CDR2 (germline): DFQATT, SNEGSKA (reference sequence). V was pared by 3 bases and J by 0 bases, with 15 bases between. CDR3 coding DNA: TGCAGTGCTAGTAATCTCGCTAGAGGCTCCTACGAGCAGTACTTC. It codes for CSASNLARGSYEQYF.

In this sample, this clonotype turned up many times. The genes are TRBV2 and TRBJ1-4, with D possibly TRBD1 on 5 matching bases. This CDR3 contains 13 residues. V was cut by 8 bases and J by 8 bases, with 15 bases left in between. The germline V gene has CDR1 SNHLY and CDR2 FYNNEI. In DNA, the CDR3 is TGTGCCAGCGGCCGGGACCCCGGGGAAAAACTGTTTTTT. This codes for CASGRDPGEKLFF.

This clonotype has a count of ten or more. The CDR3 loop is CASSSSGTAYGYTF. Here the CDR3 DNA reads TGTGCCAGTAGTTCGTCCGGGACAGCGTATGGCTACACCTTC. V and J are TRBV19 and TRBJ1-2, with 7 bases that match TRBD1. This CDR3 has 14 amino acids. The J segment lost 5 bases and the V segment lost 5 bases, leaving 8 bases of the junction unmatched. Germline V gives CDR1 LNHDA, CDR2 SQIVND (reference sequence).

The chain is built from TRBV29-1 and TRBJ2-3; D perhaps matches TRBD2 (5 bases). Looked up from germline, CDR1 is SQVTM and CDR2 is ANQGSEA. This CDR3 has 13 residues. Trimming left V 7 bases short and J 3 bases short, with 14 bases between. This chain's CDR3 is CSARGGSTDTQYF. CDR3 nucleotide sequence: TGCAGCGCACGAGGAGGTAGTACAGATACGCAGTATTTT.

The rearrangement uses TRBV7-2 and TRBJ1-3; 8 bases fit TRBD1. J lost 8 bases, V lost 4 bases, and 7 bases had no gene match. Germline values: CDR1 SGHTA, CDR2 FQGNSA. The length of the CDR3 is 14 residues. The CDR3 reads CASSSDQGADTIYF. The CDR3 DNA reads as TGTGCCAGCAGCTCGGACCAGGGGGCGGACACCATATATTTT.

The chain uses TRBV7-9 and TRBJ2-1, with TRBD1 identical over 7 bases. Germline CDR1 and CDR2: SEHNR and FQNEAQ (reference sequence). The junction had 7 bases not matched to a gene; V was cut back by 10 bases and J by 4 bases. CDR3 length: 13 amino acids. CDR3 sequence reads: CATIDRVYNEQFF. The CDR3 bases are TGTGCCACCATTGACAGGGTTTACAATGAGCAGTTCTTC.

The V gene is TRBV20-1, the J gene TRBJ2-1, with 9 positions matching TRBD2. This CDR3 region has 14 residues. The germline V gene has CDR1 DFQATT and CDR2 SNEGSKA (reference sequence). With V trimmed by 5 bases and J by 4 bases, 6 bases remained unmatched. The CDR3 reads CSAATSGLYNEQFF. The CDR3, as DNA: TGCAGTGCTGCCACTAGCGGGCTGTACAATGAGCAGTTCTTC.

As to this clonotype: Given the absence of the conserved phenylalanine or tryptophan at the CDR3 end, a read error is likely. Here the CDR3 DNA reads TGTGCCAGTAAAGCGACCTGGGGGGGAGGTGGGGTCGATGAGCAGTTCCTC. Residues: CASKATWGGGGVDEQFL. The V gene is TRBV2, the J gene TRBJ2-1; TRBD2 aligns across 7 bases. CDR3 size: 17 residues. Germline assignment: CDR1 SNHLY and CDR2 FYNNEI. V shed 9 bases and J 8 bases; nucleotides not matched to a gene: 22.

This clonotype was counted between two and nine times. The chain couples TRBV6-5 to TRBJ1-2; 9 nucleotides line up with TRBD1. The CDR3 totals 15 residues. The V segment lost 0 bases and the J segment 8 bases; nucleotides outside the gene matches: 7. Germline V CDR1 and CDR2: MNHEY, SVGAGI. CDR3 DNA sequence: TGTGCCAGCAGTTACTCGACAGGGGGTACAGAAGGCTACACCTTC. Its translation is CASSYSTGGTEGYTF.

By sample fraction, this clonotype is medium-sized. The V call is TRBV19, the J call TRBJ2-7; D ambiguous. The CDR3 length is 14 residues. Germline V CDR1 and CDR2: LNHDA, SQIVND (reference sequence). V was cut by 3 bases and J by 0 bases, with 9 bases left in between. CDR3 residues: CASSIGRSSYEQYF. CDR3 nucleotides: TGTGCCAGTAGTATTGGGCGGAGCTCCTACGAGCAGTACTTC.

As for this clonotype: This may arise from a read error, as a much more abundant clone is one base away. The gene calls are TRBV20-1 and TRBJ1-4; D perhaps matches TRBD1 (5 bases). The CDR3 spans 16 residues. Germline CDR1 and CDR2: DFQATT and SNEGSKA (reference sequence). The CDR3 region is CNARDGATPTNEKLFF. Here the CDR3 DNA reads TGCAATGCTAGAGATGGGGCGACTCCAACTAATGAAAAACTGTTTTTT.

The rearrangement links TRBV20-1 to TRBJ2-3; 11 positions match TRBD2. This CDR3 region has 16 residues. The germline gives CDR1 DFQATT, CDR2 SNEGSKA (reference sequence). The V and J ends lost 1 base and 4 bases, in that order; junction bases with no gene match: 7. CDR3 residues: CSARVGGLAAADTQYF. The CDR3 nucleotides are TGCAGTGCTAGAGTGGGGGGACTAGCGGCGGCAGATACGCAGTATTTT.